Listed below are T cell receptor beta chains from one sample, sequenced in a study of T cells in localized non-small cell lung cancer. Sequenced by immunoSEQ multiplex PCR; TCRdb stores in-frame clones only, minus some. The table records tens of thousands of clones, just over 85% of them present only once. This specimen was peripheral blood mononuclear cells, taken before any cancer treatment. The receptors were sampled from a male donor aged 60 or older with stage II lung adenocarcinoma. CDR3s include the opening cysteine and the closing phenylalanine or tryptophan. Fields, in order: CDR3 protein, clone size, J gene, V gene. Expanded clones are given a class, and other clones once, few, many or no size at all.

CDR3aa: CASSLGPADYEQYF; abundance: .; j_gene: TRBJ2-7; v_gene: TRBV11-1
CDR3aa: CASSRGFWGYTF; abundance: .; j_gene: TRBJ1-2; v_gene: TRBV11-1
CDR3aa: CASSRGGEKLFF; abundance: once; j_gene: TRBJ1-4; v_gene: TRBV28
CDR3aa: CASSQPDRGKSYEQYF; abundance: medium-sized; j_gene: TRBJ2-7; v_gene: TRBV4-1
CDR3aa: CAISEEPAKNIQYF; abundance: .; j_gene: TRBJ2-4; v_gene: TRBV10-3
CDR3aa: CASSPSRLIISGANVLTF; abundance: .; j_gene: TRBJ2-6; v_gene: TRBV18
CDR3aa: CASSPPGRYGYTF; abundance: .; j_gene: TRBJ1-2; v_gene: TRBV11-2
CDR3aa: CASSLGTARQPQHF; abundance: .; j_gene: TRBJ1-5; v_gene: TRBV13
CDR3aa: CASSFSQGAGEQFF; abundance: .; j_gene: TRBJ2-1; v_gene: TRBV7-3
CDR3aa: CASSLRPGAHTEAFF; abundance: .; j_gene: TRBJ1-1; v_gene: TRBV27
CDR3aa: CASSSGLAGGWNEQFF; abundance: .; j_gene: TRBJ2-1; v_gene: TRBV4-3
CDR3aa: CASSAQLGTEAFF; abundance: .; j_gene: TRBJ1-1; v_gene: TRBV6-4
CDR3aa: CASSYSLARAGELFF; abundance: .; j_gene: TRBJ2-2; v_gene: TRBV6-5
CDR3aa: CASSGAGGAEQFF; abundance: .; j_gene: TRBJ2-1; v_gene: TRBV5-1
CDR3aa: CASSLALGQGYEQYF; abundance: .; j_gene: TRBJ2-7; v_gene: TRBV11-1
CDR3aa: CASSRTRGQSGNQPQHF; abundance: .; j_gene: TRBJ1-5; v_gene: TRBV10-2
CDR3aa: CASSPPGRRNQPQHF; abundance: .; j_gene: TRBJ1-5; v_gene: TRBV19
CDR3aa: CATSAAGNQPQHF; abundance: few; j_gene: TRBJ1-5; v_gene: TRBV15
CDR3aa: CASSPPGVSSYNEQFF; abundance: .; j_gene: TRBJ2-1; v_gene: TRBV5-1
CDR3aa: CASSEGHWNTEAFF; abundance: .; j_gene: TRBJ1-1; v_gene: TRBV10-1
CDR3aa: CASRSQLNTEAFF; abundance: .; j_gene: TRBJ1-1; v_gene: TRBV28
CDR3aa: CASMTGGIPYEQYF; abundance: .; j_gene: TRBJ2-7; v_gene: TRBV5-1
CDR3aa: CASSVQQRTDTQYF; abundance: .; j_gene: TRBJ2-3; v_gene: TRBV9
CDR3aa: CASSSGRRERGGELFF; abundance: .; j_gene: TRBJ2-2; v_gene: TRBV7-2
CDR3aa: CASSSLAGGLIEQYF; abundance: .; j_gene: TRBJ2-7; v_gene: TRBV9
CDR3aa: CASSPLGQGNTEAFF; abundance: .; j_gene: TRBJ1-1; v_gene: TRBV27
CDR3aa: CASRPTGHGELFF; abundance: .; j_gene: TRBJ2-2; v_gene: TRBV6-5
CDR3aa: CASKAGPLPSSGNTIYF; abundance: .; j_gene: TRBJ1-3; v_gene: TRBV19
CDR3aa: CAKAPTRETGAYEQYF; abundance: once; j_gene: TRBJ2-7; v_gene: TRBV23-1
CDR3aa: CASRGREGRVNEQFF; abundance: few; j_gene: TRBJ2-1; v_gene: TRBV19
CDR3aa: CASSSGQGAFFYGYTF; abundance: .; j_gene: TRBJ1-2; v_gene: TRBV18
CDR3aa: CASSLEGQPQHF; abundance: .; j_gene: TRBJ1-5; v_gene: TRBV28
CDR3aa: CASSVGPGQNTEAFF; abundance: .; j_gene: TRBJ1-1; v_gene: TRBV9
CDR3aa: CASSLVSGLVKDTQYF; abundance: .; j_gene: TRBJ2-3; v_gene: TRBV5-8
CDR3aa: CATSDGKNTEAFF; abundance: .; j_gene: TRBJ1-1; v_gene: TRBV7-3
CDR3aa: CASSTGRGLDYNEQFF; abundance: .; j_gene: TRBJ2-1; v_gene: TRBV5-5
CDR3aa: CASSPDRVSNEQFF; abundance: .; j_gene: TRBJ2-1; v_gene: TRBV2
CDR3aa: CASSSLPRDTDTQYF; abundance: .; j_gene: TRBJ2-3; v_gene: TRBV5-6
CDR3aa: CASSPFGTDRYEQYF; abundance: .; j_gene: TRBJ2-7; v_gene: TRBV7-2
CDR3aa: CASSRQTGIFYNEQFF; abundance: .; j_gene: TRBJ2-1; v_gene: TRBV4-1
CDR3aa: CASSQAPVTADTQYF; abundance: .; j_gene: TRBJ2-3; v_gene: TRBV6-1
CDR3aa: CASSLEGLAGGGETQYF; abundance: .; j_gene: TRBJ2-5; v_gene: TRBV7-2